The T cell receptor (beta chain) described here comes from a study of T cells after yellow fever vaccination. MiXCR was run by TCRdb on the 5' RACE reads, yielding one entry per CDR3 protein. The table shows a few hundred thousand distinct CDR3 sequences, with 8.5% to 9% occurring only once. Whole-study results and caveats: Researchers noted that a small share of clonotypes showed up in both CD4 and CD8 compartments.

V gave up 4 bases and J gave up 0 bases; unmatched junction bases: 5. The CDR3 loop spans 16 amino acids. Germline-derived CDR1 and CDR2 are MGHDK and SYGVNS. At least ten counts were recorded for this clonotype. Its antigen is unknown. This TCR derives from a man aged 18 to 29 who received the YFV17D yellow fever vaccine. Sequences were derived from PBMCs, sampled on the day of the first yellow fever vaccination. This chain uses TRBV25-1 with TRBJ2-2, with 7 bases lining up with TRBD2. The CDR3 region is CASSGLADSNTGELFF. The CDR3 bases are TGTGCCAGCAGTGGCCTAGCGGACTCGAACACCGGGGAGCTGTTTTTT.